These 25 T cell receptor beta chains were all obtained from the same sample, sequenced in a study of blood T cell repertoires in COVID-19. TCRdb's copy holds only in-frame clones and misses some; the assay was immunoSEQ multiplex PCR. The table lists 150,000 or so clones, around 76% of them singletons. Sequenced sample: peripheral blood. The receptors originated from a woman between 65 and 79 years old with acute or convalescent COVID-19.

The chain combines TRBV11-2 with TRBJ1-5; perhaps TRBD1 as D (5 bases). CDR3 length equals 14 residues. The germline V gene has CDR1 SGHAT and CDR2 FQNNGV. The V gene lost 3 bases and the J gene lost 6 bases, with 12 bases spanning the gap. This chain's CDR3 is CASSLGGEGQPQHF. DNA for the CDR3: TGTGCCAGCAGCTTGGGAGGGGAGGGTCAGCCCCAGCATTTT.

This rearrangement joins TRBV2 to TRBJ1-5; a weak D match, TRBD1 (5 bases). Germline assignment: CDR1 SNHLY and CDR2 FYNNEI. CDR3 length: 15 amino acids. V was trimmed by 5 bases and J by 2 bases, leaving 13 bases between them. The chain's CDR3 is CASSRDFGGNQPQHF. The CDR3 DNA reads TGTGCCAGCAGTAGGGACTTCGGTGGCAATCAGCCCCAGCATTTT.

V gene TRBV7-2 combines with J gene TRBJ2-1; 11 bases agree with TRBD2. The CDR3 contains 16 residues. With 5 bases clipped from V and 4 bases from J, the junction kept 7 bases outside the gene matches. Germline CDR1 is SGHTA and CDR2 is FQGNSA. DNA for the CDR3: TGTGCCAGCAGCCATCCCACTAGCGGGAGTTACAATGAGCAGTTCTTC. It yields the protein CASSHPTSGSYNEQFF.

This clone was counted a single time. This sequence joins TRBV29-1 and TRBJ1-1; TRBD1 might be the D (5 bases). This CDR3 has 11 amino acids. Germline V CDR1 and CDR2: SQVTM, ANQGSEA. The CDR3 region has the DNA TGCGCGGGGCACAGGAACACTGAAGCTTTCTTT. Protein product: CAGHRNTEAFF.

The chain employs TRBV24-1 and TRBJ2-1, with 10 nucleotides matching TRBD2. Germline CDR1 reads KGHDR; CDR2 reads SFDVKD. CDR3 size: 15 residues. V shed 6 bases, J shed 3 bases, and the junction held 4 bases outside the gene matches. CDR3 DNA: TGTGCCACCAGTCCTAGCGGGAGTGGCTACAATGAGCAGTTCTTC. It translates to CATSPSGSGYNEQFF.

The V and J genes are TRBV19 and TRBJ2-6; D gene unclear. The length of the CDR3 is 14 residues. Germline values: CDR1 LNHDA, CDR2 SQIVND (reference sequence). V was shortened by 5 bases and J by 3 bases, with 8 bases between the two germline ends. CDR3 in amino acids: CASSPTGGANVLTF. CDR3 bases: TGTGCCAGTAGTCCAACCGGTGGGGCCAACGTCCTGACTTTC.

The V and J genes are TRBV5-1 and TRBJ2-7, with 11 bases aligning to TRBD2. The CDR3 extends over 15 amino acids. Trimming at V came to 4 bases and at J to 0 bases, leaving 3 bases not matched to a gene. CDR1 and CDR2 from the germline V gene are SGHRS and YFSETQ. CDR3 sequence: CASSPTSGSSYEQYF. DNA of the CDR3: TGCGCCAGCAGCCCCACTAGCGGGAGCTCCTACGAGCAGTACTTC.

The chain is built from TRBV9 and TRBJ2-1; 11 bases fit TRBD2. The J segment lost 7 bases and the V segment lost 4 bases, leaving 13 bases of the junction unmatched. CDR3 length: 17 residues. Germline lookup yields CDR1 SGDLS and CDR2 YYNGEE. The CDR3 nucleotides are TGTGCCAGCAGCTTTAGACTCGGTCTAGCGGGAGGAAATGAGCAGTTCTTC. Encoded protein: CASSFRLGLAGGNEQFF.

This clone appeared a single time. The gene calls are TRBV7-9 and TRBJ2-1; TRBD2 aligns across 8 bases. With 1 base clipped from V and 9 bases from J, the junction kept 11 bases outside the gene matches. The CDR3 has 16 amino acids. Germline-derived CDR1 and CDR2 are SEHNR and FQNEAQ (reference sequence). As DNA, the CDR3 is TGTGCCAGCAGCTTAGAAGCGGGAGTAGGAGATCGTGAGCAGTTCTTC. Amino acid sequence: CASSLEAGVGDREQFF.

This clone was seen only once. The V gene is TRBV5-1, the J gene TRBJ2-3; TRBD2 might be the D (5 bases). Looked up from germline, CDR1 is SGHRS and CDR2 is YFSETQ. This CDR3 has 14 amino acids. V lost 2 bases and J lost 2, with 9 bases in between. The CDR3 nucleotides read TGCGCCAGCAGCTTAACGGGGATCACAGATACGCAGTATTTT. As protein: CASSLTGITDTQYF.

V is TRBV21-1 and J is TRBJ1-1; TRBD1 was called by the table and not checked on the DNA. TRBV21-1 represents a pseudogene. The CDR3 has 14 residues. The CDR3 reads CASSKALGRMSAFF. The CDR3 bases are TGTGCCAGCAGCAAAGCGCTGGGGCGGATGAGTGCTTTCTTT.

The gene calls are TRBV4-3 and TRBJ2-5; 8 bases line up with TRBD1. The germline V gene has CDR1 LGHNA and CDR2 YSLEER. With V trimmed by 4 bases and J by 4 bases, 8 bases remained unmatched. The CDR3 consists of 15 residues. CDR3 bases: TGCGCCAGCAGCCTAACAGGGGGGAAGAGAGAGACCCAGTACTTC. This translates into CASSLTGGKRETQYF.

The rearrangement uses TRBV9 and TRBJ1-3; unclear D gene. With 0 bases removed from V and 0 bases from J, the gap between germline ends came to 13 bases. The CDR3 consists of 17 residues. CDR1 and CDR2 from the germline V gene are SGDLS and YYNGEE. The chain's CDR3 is CASSVEPFPSSGNTIYF. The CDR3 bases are TGTGCCAGCAGCGTAGAACCCTTTCCGAGCTCTGGAAACACCATATATTTT.

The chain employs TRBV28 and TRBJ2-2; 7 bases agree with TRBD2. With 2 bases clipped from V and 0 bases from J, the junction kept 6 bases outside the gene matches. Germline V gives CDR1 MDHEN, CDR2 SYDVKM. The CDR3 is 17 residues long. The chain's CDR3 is CASSLTLAKANTGELFF. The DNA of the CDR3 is TGTGCCAGCAGTTTAACACTAGCGAAAGCGAACACCGGGGAGCTGTTTTTT.

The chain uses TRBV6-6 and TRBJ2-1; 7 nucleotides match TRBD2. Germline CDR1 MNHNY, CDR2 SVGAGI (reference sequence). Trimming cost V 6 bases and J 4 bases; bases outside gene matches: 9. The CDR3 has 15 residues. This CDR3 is CASRTSSWAYNEQFF. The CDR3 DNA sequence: TGTGCCAGCAGGACTAGCTCGTGGGCGTACAATGAGCAGTTCTTC.

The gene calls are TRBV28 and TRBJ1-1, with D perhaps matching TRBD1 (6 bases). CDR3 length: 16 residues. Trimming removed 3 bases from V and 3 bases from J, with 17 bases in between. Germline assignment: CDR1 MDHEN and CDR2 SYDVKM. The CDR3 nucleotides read TGTGCCAGCAGTTTTAGACAGGCCTATGAGGACACTGAAGCTTTCTTT. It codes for CASSFRQAYEDTEAFF.

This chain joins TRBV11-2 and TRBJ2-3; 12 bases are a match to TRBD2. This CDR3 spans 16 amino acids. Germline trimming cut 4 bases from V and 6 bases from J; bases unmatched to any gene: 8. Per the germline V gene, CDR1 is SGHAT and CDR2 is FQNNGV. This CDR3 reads CASSSLAGGPSDTQYF. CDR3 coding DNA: TGTGCCAGCAGCTCCCTAGCGGGAGGGCCCTCCGATACGCAGTATTTT.

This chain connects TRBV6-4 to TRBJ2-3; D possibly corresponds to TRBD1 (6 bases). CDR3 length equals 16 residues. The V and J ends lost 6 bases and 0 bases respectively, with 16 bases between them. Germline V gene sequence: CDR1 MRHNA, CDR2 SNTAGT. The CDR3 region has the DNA TGTGCCAGCAGCCCCTTTGGCAGGGGAAGCACAGATACGCAGTATTTT. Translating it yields CASSPFGRGSTDTQYF.

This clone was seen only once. The CDR3 coding sequence is TGCAGTGCTAGTAATAGCGTCTCCTACGAGCAGTACTTC. Translated, it gives CSASNSVSYEQYF. The chain recombines TRBV20-1 with TRBJ2-7, with a possible D match to TRBD2 (5 bases). Germline V gene data show CDR1 as DFQATT and CDR2 as SNEGSKA (reference sequence). This CDR3 has 13 amino acids. Trimming left V 3 bases short and J 0 bases short, with 9 bases between.

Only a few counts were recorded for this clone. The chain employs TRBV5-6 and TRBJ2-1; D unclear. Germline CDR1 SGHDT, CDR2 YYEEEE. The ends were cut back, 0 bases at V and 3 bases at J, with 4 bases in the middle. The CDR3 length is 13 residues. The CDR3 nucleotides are TGTGCCAGCAGCTTGGAGCTCTACAATGAGCAGTTCTTC. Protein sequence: CASSLELYNEQFF.

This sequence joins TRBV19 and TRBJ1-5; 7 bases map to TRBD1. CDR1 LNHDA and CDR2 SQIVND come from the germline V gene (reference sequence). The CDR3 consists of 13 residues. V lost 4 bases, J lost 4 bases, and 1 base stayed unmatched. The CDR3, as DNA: TGTGCCAGTAGTACGGGACAGAATCAGCCCCAGCATTTT. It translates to CASSTGQNQPQHF.

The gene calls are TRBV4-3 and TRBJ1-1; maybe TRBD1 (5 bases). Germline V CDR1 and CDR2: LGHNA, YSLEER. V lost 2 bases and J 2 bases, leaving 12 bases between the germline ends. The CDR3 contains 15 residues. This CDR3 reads CASSQSGHLNTEAFF. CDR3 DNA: TGCGCCAGCAGCCAATCCGGACACTTAAACACTGAAGCTTTCTTT.

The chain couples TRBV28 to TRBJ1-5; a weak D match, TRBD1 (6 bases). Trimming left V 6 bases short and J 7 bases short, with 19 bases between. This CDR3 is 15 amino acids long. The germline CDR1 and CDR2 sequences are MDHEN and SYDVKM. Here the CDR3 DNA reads TGTGCCAGCAGCCAGCTCGGGGGGGGGCACCAGCCCCAGCATTTT. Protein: CASSQLGGGHQPQHF.

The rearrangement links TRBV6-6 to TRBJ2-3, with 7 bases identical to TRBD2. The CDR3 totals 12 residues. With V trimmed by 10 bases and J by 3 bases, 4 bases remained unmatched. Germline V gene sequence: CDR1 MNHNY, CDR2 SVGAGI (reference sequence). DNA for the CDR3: TGTGCCACACTGGGGGGGACAGATACGCAGTATTTT. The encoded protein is CATLGGTDTQYF.

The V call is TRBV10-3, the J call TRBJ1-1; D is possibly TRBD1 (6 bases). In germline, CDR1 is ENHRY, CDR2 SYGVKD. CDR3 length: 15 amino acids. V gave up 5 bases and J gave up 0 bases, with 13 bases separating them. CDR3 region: CAISLGTTVNTEAFF. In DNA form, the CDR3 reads TGTGCCATCAGTCTCGGGACAACGGTGAACACTGAAGCTTTCTTT.